The 13 T cell receptor beta chains below come from one sample, sequenced in a study of T cells in Graves' hyperthyroidism and ophthalmopathy. RNA transcripts provided the source from which TCR beta CDR3 regions were amplified. A set of HTBI primers served as the primers for a first-round RT-PCR of the TCR CDR3. TCRdb used MiXCR to reprocess the multiplex PCR reads, holding one entry per CDR3 protein. Of 300,000 or so distinct CDR3 sequences in the sample, roughly 18% were seen once. The sample taken for sequencing was blood. These receptors were collected from a woman between 50 and 59 years old with Graves' hyperthyroidism.

At least ten counts were recorded for this clonotype. The chain recombines TRBV6-5 with TRBJ1-5; 7 nucleotides match TRBD1. Germline V CDR1 and CDR2: MNHEY, SVGAGI. This CDR3 comprises 15 residues. Trimming took 2 bases from V and 1 from J; bases not matched to a gene: 2. The CDR3 protein is CASSYDRASNQPQHF. The DNA for the CDR3 is TGTGCCAGCAGTTACGACAGGGCAAGCAATCAGCCCCAGCATTTT.

At least ten counts were recorded for this clonotype. The rearrangement links TRBV16 to TRBJ2-3; D gene unclear. The V and J ends lost 4 bases and 5 bases respectively, with 10 bases between them. The CDR3 contains 13 residues. Germline V gene sequence: CDR1 KGHSY, CDR2 FQNENV. CDR3 sequence: CASSPVHRDTQYF. The CDR3 nucleotides are TGTGCCAGCAGCCCAGTGCATAGAGATACGCAGTATTTT.

This clonotype was found many times. The chain couples TRBV20-1 to TRBJ2-3, with a possible D match to TRBD2 (6 bases). The V end was cut by 5 bases, the J end by 0 bases, with 9 bases between. Germline values: CDR1 DFQATT, CDR2 SNEGSKA (reference sequence). The CDR3 runs to 13 residues. CDR3 sequence reads: CSASSGSTDTQYF. DNA for the CDR3: TGCAGTGCTTCCAGCGGGAGCACAGATACGCAGTATTTT.

At least ten counts were recorded for this clonotype. The gene calls are TRBV5-1 and TRBJ2-4; D is perhaps TRBD1 (6 bases). Between the trimmed V and J ends, which lost 3 bases and 8 bases, there was a span of 12 bases. The germline gives CDR1 SGHRS, CDR2 YFSETQ. The CDR3 sequence is 13 residues long. The CDR3 nucleotides read TGCGCCAGCAGCTCGGACAGATCCGACATTCAGTACTTC. Protein: CASSSDRSDIQYF.

This clonotype was seen many times. The rearrangement joins TRBV29-1 to TRBJ2-1, with TRBD2 identical over 10 bases. This CDR3 has 16 residues. Germline CDR1 SQVTM, CDR2 ANQGSEA. Trimming at V came to 0 bases and at J to 4 bases, leaving 6 bases not matched to a gene. The CDR3 DNA follows: TGCAGCGTTGAAGATCGGACTAGCGGCAAGTACAATGAGCAGTTCTTC. It is translated as CSVEDRTSGKYNEQFF.

A few counts support this clonotype. This chain joins TRBV11-2 and TRBJ2-7, with 14 bases lining up with TRBD2. Trimming removed 5 bases from V and 9 bases from J; junction bases left unmatched: 12. Germline V gene lookup returns CDR1 SGHAT and CDR2 FQNNGV. CDR3 length: 16 residues. CDR3 nucleotides: TGTGCCAGCAGCGGGTTGACTAGCGGGGGGGCACGGGTGCAGTACTTC. It is translated as CASSGLTSGGARVQYF.

This chain uses TRBV20-1 with TRBJ1-1; the D gene is possibly TRBD1 (5 bases). Per germline, CDR1 DFQATT and CDR2 SNEGSKA (reference sequence). The CDR3 contains 10 residues. V shed 8 bases and J shed 1 base, with 5 bases lying between them. CDR3 sequence: CSTGNTEAFF. The CDR3 region has the DNA TGCAGTACAGGGAACACTGAAGCTTTCTTT.

As regards this clonotype: A much larger clonotype is one base distant, so this may be a read error. The chain carries TRBV3-1 and TRBJ2-3, with D perhaps matching TRBD1 (5 bases). The CDR3 length is 14 residues. Per germline, CDR1 LGHDT and CDR2 YNNKEL (reference sequence). The CDR3 DNA reads as TGTGCCAGCAGTCCGTCTGGGGCCCCAGATACGCAGTGTTTT. It specifies CASSPSGAPDTQCF.

This clonotype was detected a few times. V gene TRBV2 combines with J gene TRBJ2-1; TRBD2 agrees at 12 bases. V shed 4 bases, J shed 2 bases, and the junction held 6 bases outside the gene matches. In germline, CDR1 is SNHLY, CDR2 FYNNEI. The CDR3 extends over 17 amino acids. The CDR3 loop is CASSGTSGMLTYNEQFF. DNA for the CDR3: TGTGCCAGCAGTGGGACTAGCGGGATGTTAACCTACAATGAGCAGTTCTTC.

This sequence joins TRBV19 and TRBJ1-1, with TRBD1 identical over 8 bases. The junction had 3 bases not matched to a gene; V was cut back by 3 bases and J by 0 bases. Germline lookup yields CDR1 LNHDA and CDR2 SQIVND (reference sequence). The CDR3 extends over 15 amino acids. DNA of the CDR3: TGTGCCAGTAGTATGACAGGGGATTTGAACACTGAAGCTTTCTTT. Its protein is CASSMTGDLNTEAFF.

The table lists this clonotype with a few counts. The gene calls are TRBV9 and TRBJ2-7, with D perhaps matching TRBD1 or TRBD2 (5 bases each). Trimming left V 4 bases short and J 0 bases short, with 11 bases between. The CDR3 consists of 14 residues. Germline CDR1 is SGDLS and CDR2 is YYNGEE. The CDR3 loop reads CASSPPGTSYEQYF. Here the CDR3 DNA reads TGTGCCAGCAGCCCCCCCGGGACCTCCTACGAGCAGTACTTC.

As for this clonotype: Given a much more abundant clone one base away, this may be a read error. This chain connects TRBV10-3 to TRBJ1-2, with D possibly TRBD1 on 5 matching bases. V lost 6 bases, J lost 4 bases, and 6 bases lay in between. This CDR3 has 11 residues. Looked up from germline, CDR1 is ENHRY and CDR2 is SYGVKD. CDR3: CAIRDTYGYTF. CDR3 sequence (DNA): TGTGCCATCAGGGACACCTATGGCTACACCTTC.

The genes are TRBV29-1 and TRBJ1-1; tentative D call: TRBD1 (6 bases). Germline V gene sequence: CDR1 SQVTM, CDR2 ANQGSEA. The CDR3 spans 16 residues. V was pared by 2 bases and J by 3 bases, with 19 bases between. The CDR3 loop is CSVEPRTVKGDTEAFF. The CDR3 DNA reads TGCAGCGTTGAACCCCGGACAGTGAAGGGTGACACTGAAGCTTTCTTT.